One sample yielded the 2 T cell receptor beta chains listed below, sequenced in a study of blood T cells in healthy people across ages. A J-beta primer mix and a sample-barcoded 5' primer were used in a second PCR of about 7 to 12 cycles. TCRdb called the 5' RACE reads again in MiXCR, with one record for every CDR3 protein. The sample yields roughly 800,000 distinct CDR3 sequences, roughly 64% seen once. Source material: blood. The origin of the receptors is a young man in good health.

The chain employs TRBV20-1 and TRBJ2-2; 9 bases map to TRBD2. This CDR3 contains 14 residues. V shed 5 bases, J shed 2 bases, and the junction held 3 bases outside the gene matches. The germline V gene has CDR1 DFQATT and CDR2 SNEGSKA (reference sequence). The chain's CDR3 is CSAVTSGNTGELFF. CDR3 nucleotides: TGCAGTGCTGTGACTAGCGGTAACACCGGGGAGCTGTTTTTT.

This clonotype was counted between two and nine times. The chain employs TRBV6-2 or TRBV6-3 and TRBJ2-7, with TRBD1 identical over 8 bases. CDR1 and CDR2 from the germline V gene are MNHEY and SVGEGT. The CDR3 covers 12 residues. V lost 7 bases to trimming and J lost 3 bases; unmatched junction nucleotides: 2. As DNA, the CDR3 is TGTGCCAGCACCACAGGGGGCTACGAGCAGTACTTC. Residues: CASTTGGYEQYF.